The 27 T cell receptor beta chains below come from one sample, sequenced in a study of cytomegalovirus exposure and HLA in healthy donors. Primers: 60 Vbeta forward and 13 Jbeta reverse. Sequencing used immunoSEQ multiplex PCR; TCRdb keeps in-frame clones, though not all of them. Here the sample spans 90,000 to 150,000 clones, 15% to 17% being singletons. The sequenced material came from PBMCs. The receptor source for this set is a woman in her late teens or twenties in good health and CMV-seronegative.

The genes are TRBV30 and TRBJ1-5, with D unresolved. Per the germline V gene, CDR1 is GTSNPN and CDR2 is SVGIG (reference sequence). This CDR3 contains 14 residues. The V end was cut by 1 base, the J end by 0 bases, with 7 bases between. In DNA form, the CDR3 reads TGTGCCTGGAGTGCAGAAATTAGCAATCAGCCCCAGCATTTT. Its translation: CAWSAEISNQPQHF.

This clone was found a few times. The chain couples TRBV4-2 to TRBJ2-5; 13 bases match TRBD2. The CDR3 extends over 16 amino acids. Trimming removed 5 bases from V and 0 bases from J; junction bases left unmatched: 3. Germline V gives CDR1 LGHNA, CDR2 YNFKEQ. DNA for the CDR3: TGTGCCAGCAGCGCTACTAGCGGGGGGGACCAAGAGACCCAGTACTTC. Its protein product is CASSATSGGDQETQYF.

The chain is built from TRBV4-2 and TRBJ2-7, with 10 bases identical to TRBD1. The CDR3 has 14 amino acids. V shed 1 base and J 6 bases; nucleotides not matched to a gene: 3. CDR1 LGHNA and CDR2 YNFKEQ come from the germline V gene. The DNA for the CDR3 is TGTGCCAGCAGCCAAGGGGACAGGGGATTCGAGCAGTACTTC. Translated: CASSQGDRGFEQYF.

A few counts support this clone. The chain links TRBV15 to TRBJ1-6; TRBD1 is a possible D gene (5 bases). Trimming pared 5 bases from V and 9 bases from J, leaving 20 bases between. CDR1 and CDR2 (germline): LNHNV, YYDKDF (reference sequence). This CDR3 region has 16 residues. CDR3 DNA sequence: TGTGCCACCAGCCCCCTTCAGGGTACGGTCGGTTCACCCCTCCACTTT. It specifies CATSPLQGTVGSPLHF.

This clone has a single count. This CDR3 reads CASSGSGANVLTF. The CDR3 DNA follows: TGCGCCAGCTCGGGATCTGGGGCCAACGTCCTGACTTTC. This chain links TRBV10-1 with TRBJ2-6, with D possibly matching TRBD2 (5 bases). With 8 bases removed from V and 1 base from J, the gap between germline ends came to 6 bases. Germline CDR1 and CDR2: WNHNN and SYGVQD (reference sequence). This CDR3 comprises 13 residues.

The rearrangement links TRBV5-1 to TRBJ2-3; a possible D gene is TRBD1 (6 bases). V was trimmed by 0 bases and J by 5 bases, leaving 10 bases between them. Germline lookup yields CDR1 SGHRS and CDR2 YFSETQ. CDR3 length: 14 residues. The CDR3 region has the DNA TGCGCCAGCAGCTTGGAGGGGGTCAAAGATACGCAGTATTTT. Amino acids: CASSLEGVKDTQYF.

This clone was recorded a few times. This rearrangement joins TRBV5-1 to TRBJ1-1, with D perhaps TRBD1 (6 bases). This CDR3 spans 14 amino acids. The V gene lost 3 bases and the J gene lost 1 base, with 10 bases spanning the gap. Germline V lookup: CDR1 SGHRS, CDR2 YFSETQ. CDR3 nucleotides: TGCGCCAGCAGCTCGGACAGAACGAACACTGAAGCTTTCTTT. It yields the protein CASSSDRTNTEAFF.

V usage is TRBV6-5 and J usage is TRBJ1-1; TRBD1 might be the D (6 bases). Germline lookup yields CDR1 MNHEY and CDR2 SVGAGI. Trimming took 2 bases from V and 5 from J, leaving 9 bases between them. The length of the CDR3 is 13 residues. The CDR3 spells CASSYSRGTEAFF. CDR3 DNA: TGTGCCAGCAGTTACAGCAGGGGAACTGAAGCTTTCTTT.

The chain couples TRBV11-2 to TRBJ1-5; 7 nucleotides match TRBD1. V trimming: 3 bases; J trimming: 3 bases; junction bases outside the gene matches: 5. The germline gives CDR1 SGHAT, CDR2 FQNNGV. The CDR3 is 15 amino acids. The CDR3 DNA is TGTGCCAGCAGCTTGGGGACAGTTCCCAATCAGCCCCAGCATTTT. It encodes CASSLGTVPNQPQHF.

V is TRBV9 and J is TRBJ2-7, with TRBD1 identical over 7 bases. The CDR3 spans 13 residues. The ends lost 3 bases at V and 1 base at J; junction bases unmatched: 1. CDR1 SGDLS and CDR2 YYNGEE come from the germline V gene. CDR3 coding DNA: TGTGCCAGCAGCGGGGGACAGTCCTACGAGCAGTACTTC. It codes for CASSGGQSYEQYF.

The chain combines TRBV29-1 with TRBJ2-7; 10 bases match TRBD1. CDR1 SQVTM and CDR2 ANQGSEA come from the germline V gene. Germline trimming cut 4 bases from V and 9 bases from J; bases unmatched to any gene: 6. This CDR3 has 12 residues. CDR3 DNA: TGCAGCGTTGGGGGGACAGGGGTGGTGCAGTACTTC. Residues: CSVGGTGVVQYF.

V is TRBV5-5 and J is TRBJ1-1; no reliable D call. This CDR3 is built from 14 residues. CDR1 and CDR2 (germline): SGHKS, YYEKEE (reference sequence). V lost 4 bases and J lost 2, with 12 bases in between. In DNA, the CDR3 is TGTGCCAGCAGCCTAGCGACGGACAACACTGAAGCTTTCTTT. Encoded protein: CASSLATDNTEAFF.

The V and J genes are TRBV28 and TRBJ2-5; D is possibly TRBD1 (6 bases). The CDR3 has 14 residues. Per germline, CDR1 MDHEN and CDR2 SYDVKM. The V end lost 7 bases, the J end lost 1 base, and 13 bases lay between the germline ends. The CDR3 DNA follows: TGTGCCAGCACCAAAACAGGGAGCCAAGAGACCCAGTACTTC. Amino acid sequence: CASTKTGSQETQYF.

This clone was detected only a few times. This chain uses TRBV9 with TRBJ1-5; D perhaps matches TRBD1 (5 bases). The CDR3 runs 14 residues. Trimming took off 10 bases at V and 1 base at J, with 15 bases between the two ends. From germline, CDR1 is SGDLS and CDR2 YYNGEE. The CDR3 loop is CASEKGRSNQPQHF. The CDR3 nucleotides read TGTGCCTCAGAGAAGGGGCGGAGCAATCAGCCCCAGCATTTT.

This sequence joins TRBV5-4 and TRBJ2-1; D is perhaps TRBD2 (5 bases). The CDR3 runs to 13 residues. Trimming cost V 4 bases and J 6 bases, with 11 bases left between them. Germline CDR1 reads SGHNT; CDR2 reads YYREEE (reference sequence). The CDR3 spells CASSPPGGNEQFF. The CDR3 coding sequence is TGTGCCAGCAGCCCCCCTGGAGGCAATGAGCAGTTCTTC.

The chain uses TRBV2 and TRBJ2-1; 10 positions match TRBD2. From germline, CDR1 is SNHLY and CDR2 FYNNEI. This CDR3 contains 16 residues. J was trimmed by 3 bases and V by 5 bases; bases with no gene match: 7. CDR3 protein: CASSPGLAPIYNEQFF. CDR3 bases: TGTGCCAGCAGTCCGGGACTAGCGCCCATCTACAATGAGCAGTTCTTC.

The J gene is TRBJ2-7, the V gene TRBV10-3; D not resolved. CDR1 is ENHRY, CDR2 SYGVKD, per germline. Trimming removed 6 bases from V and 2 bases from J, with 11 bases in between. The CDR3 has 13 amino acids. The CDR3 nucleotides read TGTGCCATCAGGGCCGATACAACCTACGAGCAGTACTTC. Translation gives CAIRADTTYEQYF.

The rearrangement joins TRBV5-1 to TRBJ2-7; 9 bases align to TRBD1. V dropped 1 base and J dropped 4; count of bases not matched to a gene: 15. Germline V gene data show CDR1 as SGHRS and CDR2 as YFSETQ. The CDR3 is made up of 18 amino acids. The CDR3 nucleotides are TGCGCCAGCAGCTTGCGCCCGACAGGGGGGAAGGTTGTTTACGAGCAGTACTTC. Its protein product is CASSLRPTGGKVVYEQYF.

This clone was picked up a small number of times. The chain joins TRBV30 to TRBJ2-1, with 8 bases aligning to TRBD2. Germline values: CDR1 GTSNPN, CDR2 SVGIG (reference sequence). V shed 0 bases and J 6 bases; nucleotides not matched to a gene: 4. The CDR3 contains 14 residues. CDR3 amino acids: CAWSVLAASNEQFF. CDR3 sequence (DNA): TGTGCCTGGAGTGTACTAGCGGCTTCCAATGAGCAGTTCTTC.

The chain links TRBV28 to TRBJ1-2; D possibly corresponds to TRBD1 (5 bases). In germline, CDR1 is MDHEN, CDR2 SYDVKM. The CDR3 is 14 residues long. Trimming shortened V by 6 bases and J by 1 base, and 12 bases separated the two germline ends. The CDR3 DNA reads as TGTGCCAGCAGCCCAGGGAGGGTTAACTATGGCTACACCTTC. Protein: CASSPGRVNYGYTF.

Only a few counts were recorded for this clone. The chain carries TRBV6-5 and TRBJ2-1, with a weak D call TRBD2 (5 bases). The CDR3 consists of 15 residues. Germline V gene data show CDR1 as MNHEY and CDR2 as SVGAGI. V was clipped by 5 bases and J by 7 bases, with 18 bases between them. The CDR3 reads CASSREIGEWNEQFF. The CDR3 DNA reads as TGTGCCAGCAGTCGGGAAATCGGGGAGTGGAATGAGCAGTTCTTC.

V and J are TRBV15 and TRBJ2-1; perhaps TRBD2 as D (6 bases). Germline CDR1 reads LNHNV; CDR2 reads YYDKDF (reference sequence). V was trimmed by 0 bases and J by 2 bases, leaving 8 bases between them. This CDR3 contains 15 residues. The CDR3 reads CATSRDRGTYNEQFF. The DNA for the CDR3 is TGTGCCACCAGCAGAGATCGGGGGACCTACAATGAGCAGTTCTTC.

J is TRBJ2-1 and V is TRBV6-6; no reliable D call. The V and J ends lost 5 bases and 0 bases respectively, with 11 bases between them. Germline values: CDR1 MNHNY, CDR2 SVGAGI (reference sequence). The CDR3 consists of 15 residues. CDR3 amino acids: CASSPEVSSYNEQFF. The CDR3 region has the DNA TGTGCCAGCAGTCCCGAGGTGAGCTCCTACAATGAGCAGTTCTTC.

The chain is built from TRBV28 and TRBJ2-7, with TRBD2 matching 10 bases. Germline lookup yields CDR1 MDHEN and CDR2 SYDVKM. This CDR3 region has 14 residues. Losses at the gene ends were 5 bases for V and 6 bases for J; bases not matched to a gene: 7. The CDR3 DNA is TGTGCCAGCAGTCAAATAGCGGGAGGCGGCGAGCAGTACTTC. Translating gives CASSQIAGGGEQYF.

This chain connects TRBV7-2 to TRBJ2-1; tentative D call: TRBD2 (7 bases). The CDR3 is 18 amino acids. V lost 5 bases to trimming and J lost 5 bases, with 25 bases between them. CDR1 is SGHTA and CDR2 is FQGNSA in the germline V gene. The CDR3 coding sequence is TGTGCCAGCAGCACCGGGCGGAGTAGTCGGGGGGCCCACAATGAGCAGTTCTTC. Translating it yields CASSTGRSSRGAHNEQFF.

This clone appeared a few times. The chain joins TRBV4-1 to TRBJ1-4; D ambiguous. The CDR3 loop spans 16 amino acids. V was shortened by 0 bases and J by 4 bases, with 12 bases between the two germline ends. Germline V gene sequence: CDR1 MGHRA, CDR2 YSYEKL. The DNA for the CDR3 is TGCGCCAGCAGCCAAGATCTGGCGGCGGATAATGAAAAACTGTTTTTT. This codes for CASSQDLAADNEKLFF.

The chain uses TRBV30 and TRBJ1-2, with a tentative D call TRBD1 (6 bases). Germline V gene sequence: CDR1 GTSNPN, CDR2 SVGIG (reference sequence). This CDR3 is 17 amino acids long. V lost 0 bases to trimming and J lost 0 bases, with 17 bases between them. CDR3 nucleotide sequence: TGTGCCTGGAGTGTCCGGGGCCCGGACAGAACTAACTATGGCTACACCTTC. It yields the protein CAWSVRGPDRTNYGYTF.